The clone carrying this TCR beta chain appeared a few times. Genomic DNA of every subset was divided equally among multiple immunoSEQ plates. Assay used: immunoSEQ multiplex PCR; TCRdb lists only in-frame clones, some missing. The sample holds millions of clones, roughly 92% seen once. The sample originates from a study of shared clonotypes between healthy human individuals. Study context: Donors had three CD4 naive, three CD4 memory, two CD8 naive and one CD8 memory plate apiece.

This CDR3 is 10 amino acids long. The V gene's germline CDR1 is DFQATT and CDR2 SNEGSKA (reference sequence). V was trimmed by 1 base and J by 8 bases, leaving 5 bases between them. The authors divided CD4+ cells into CD45RA+ naive and CD45RA-negative memory subsets. The sequence was obtained from a man between 18 and 35 years old in good health. Sequencing was done on a sample of naive CD4+ T cells sorted from blood. Subset of the sample: CD45RA+ positively selected. The V gene is TRBV20-1, the J gene TRBJ1-1; D unresolved. This CDR3 reads CSARVPEAFF. CDR3 bases: TGCAGTGCTAGAGTGCCCGAAGCTTTCTTT.